This T cell receptor beta chain derives from a study of blood T cells in healthy people across ages. V lost 2 bases to trimming and J lost 4 bases; unmatched junction nucleotides: 3. This CDR3 region has 15 residues. Germline V gene data show CDR1 as SQVTM and CDR2 as ANQGSEA. Primers used in a second PCR of about 7 to 11 cycles were a sample-barcoded 5' primer and a J-beta primer mix. All cDNA molecules were each tagged by a template-switch adaptor with 12 random nucleotides. Using its own MiXCR run on the 5' RACE reads, TCRdb lists one record per CDR3 protein. This table has about 680,000 distinct CDR3 sequences, roughly 50% appearing once.

This chain joins TRBV29-1 and TRBJ2-3; 13 bases fit TRBD2. The TCR sequence derives from a woman aged 55 to 70 in good health. Sequencing was performed on blood. CDR3 nucleotides: TGCAGCGTTGAACCGGGACTAGCGGGGTCAGATACGCAGTATTTT. Amino acid sequence: CSVEPGLAGSDTQYF.